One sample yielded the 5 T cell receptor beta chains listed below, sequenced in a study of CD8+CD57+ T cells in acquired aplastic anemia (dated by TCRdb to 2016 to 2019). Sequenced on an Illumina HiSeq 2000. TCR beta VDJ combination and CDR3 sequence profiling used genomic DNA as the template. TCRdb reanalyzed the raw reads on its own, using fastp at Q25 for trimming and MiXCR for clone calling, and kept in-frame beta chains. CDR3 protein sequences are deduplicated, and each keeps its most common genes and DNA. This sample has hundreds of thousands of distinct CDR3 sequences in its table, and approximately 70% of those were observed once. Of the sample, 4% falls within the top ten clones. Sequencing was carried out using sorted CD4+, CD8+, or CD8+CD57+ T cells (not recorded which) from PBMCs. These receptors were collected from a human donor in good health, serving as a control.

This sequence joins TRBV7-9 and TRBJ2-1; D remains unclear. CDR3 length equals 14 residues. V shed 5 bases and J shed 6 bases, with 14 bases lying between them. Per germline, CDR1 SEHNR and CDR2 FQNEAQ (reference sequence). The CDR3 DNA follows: TGTGCCAGCAGCGTACAATCGCAGAGCAATGAGCAGTTCTTC. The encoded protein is CASSVQSQSNEQFF.

Written as DNA, the CDR3 is TGTGCCAGCAGTGGACTAGGCAGGGGGTATGGCTACACCTTC. It translates to CASSGLGRGYGYTF. The chain uses TRBV12-3 or TRBV12-4 and TRBJ1-2; 7 nucleotides line up with TRBD1. There are 14 residues in the CDR3. V lost 5 bases to trimming and J lost 5 bases; unmatched junction nucleotides: 8.

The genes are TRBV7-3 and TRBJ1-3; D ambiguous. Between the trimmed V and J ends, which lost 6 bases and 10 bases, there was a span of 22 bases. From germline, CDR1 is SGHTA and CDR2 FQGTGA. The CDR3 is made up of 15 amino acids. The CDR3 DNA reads TGTGCCAGCAGTGCCACTTGGCTCTCCGGAAGAACCATATATTTT. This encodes CASSATWLSGRTIYF.

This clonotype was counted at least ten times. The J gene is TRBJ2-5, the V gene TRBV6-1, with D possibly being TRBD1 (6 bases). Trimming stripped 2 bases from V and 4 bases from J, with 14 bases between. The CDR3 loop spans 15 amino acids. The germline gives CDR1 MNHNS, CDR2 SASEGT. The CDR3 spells CASSERTEGRETQYF. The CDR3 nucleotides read TGTGCCAGCAGTGAAAGGACAGAGGGAAGAGAGACCCAGTACTTC.

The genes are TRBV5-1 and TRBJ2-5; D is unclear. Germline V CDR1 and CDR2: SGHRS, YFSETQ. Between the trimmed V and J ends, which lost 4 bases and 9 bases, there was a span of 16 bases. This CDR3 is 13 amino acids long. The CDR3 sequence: CASSEQSQKAQYF. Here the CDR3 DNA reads TGCGCCAGCAGCGAACAGAGCCAAAAGGCCCAGTACTTC.